This T cell receptor (beta chain) derives from a study of CD8 T cells in ankylosing spondylitis. TCRdb re-called the 5' RACE reads with MiXCR, one entry per CDR3 protein. The data contain approximately 250,000 distinct CDR3 sequences, around 8% of them singletons. This clonotype has ten or more counts. The ends were cut back, 2 bases at V and 3 bases at J, with 11 bases in the middle. The CDR3 is 14 amino acids. The germline V gene has CDR1 PRHDT and CDR2 FYEKMQ (reference sequence). The receptor's source is a female donor with ankylosing spondylitis or in good health (not recorded which). This chain links TRBV13 with TRBJ2-7, with D tentatively TRBD2 (6 bases). Sequencing input: blood, either unsorted or a sorted T cell fraction (not recorded which). This CDR3 reads CASSLRQRVYEQYF. For the CDR3, the DNA is TGTGCCAGCAGCTTAAGACAGCGGGTCTACGAGCAGTACTTC.